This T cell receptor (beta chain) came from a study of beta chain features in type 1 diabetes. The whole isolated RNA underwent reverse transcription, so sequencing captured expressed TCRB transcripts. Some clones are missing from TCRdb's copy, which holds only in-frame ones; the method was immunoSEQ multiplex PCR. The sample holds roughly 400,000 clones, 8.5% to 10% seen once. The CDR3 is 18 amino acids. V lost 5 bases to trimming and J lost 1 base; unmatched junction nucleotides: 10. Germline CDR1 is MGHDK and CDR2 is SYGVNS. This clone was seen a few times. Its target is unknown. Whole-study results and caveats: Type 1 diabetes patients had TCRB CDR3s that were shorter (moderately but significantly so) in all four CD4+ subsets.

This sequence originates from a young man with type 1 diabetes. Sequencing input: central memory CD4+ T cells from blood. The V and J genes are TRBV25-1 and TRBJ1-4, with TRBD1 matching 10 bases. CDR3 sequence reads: CASSPWDRGGITNEKLFF. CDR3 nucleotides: TGTGCCAGCAGTCCCTGGGACAGGGGAGGAATAACTAATGAAAAACTGTTTTTT.